These 17 T cell receptor beta chains share one sample of origin, sequenced in a study of CD8+CD57+ T cells in acquired aplastic anemia. It was genomic DNA that served as the template for profiling TCR beta VDJ and CDR3. TCRdb called the reads again in MiXCR, with one record for every CDR3 protein. The sample carries roughly 61,000 distinct CDR3 sequences, 55% recorded once. What was sequenced was sorted CD4+, CD8+, or CD8+CD57+ T cells (not recorded which) from PBMCs. The receptors shown here come from a human donor in good health, serving as a control.

This clonotype has only a few counts. This chain links TRBV29-1 with TRBJ2-3, with TRBD1 identical over 7 bases. The CDR3 has 12 residues. V lost 3 bases to trimming and J lost 6 bases; unmatched junction nucleotides: 3. The germline gives CDR1 SQVTM, CDR2 ANQGSEA. CDR3 residues: CSVETGIDTQYF. In DNA form, the CDR3 reads TGCAGCGTTGAGACAGGGATCGATACGCAGTATTTT.

J is TRBJ2-1 and V is TRBV19; D perhaps matches TRBD2 (5 bases). The germline gives CDR1 LNHDA, CDR2 SQIVND (reference sequence). The CDR3 loop spans 13 amino acids. Trimming shortened V by 8 bases and J by 4 bases, and 12 bases separated the two germline ends. The DNA of the CDR3 is TGTGCCAGTTCCCCAGAGGGTTACAATGAGCAGTTCTTC. Protein: CASSPEGYNEQFF.

The rearrangement joins TRBV25-1 to TRBJ2-7, with TRBD2 identical over 8 bases. CDR3 size: 14 residues. The V segment lost 5 bases and the J segment 2 bases; nucleotides outside the gene matches: 5. Germline V gene lookup returns CDR1 MGHDK and CDR2 SYGVNS. CDR3 bases: TGTGCCAGCAGTTTATTCGGGGGGGCCTACGAGCAGTACTTC. Its protein product is CASSLFGGAYEQYF.

This sequence joins TRBV24-1 and TRBJ1-6; perhaps TRBD1 as D (6 bases). The CDR3 loop spans 14 amino acids. V was trimmed by 2 bases and J by 10 bases, leaving 11 bases between them. Germline V CDR1 and CDR2: KGHDR, SFDVKD. This CDR3 is CATSDYRVGSPLHF. As DNA, the CDR3 is TGTGCCACCAGTGATTACAGGGTCGGGTCACCCCTCCACTTT.

This chain connects TRBV10-3 to TRBJ2-5, with a tentative D call TRBD1 (6 bases). The CDR3 has 12 residues. Looked up from germline, CDR1 is ENHRY and CDR2 is SYGVKD. Trimming left V 6 bases short and J 5 bases short, with 10 bases between. Written as DNA, the CDR3 is TGTGCCATCAGCGCTACAGGGGAGACCCAGTACTTC. It codes for CAISATGETQYF.

This clonotype was found a few times. A read error is possible here, since a much larger clone lies one base away. The CDR3 reads CAISDRGSGYTF. The CDR3 DNA reads as TGTGCCATCAGTGATAGAGGAAGTGGCTACACCTTC. The rearrangement uses TRBV10-3 and TRBJ1-2; D is undetermined. Deletions cut 3 bases from V and 7 bases from J, with 9 bases between. The CDR3 sequence is 12 residues long. Germline V gene data show CDR1 as ENHRY and CDR2 as SYGVKD.

This clonotype has at least ten counts. This sequence joins TRBV19 and TRBJ2-1, with 11 bases that match TRBD2. The CDR3 covers 15 residues. The V segment lost 2 bases and the J segment 10 bases; nucleotides outside the gene matches: 7. CDR1 LNHDA and CDR2 SQIVND come from the germline V gene (reference sequence). CDR3 coding DNA: TGTGCCAGTAGTATAACTAGCGGGAGTAGAGGGGAGCAGTTCTTC. Its protein product is CASSITSGSRGEQFF. Variable domain in full (rest from reference TRBV19 and TRBJ2-1): DGGITQSPKYLFRKEGQNVTLSCEQNLNHDAMYWYRQDPGQGLRLIYYSQIVNDFQKGDIAEGYSVSREKKESFPLTVTSAQKNPTAFYLCASSITSGSRGEQFFGPGTRLTVL.

V usage is TRBV18 and J usage is TRBJ2-7; D unresolved. The CDR3 spans 14 residues. V lost 7 bases, J lost 2 bases, and 15 bases lay in between. CDR1 KGHSH and CDR2 LQKENI come from the germline V gene. CDR3 loop: CASLLGTPTYEQYF. Here the CDR3 DNA reads TGTGCCAGCTTACTGGGCACACCCACCTACGAGCAGTACTTC.

V usage is TRBV2 and J usage is TRBJ2-2; 9 bases fit TRBD2. This CDR3 region has 15 residues. Trimming cost V 6 bases and J 4 bases; bases outside gene matches: 6. Germline V gene lookup returns CDR1 SNHLY and CDR2 FYNNEI. The chain's CDR3 is CASSYGTSRTGELFF. The CDR3 nucleotides are TGTGCCAGCAGCTATGGGACTAGCCGCACCGGGGAGCTGTTTTTT.

This clonotype is classed as medium-sized. The chain is built from TRBV7-2 and TRBJ1-6; D remains ambiguous. V was shortened by 5 bases and J by 7 bases, with 12 bases between the two germline ends. CDR1 is SGHTA and CDR2 is FQGNSA in the germline V gene. This CDR3 has 14 amino acids. As DNA, the CDR3 is TGTGCCAGCAGCCCCACCCGCGGCAATTCACCCCTCCACTTT. It codes for CASSPTRGNSPLHF.

V is TRBV24-1 and J is TRBJ1-1, with D uncertain. The V gene lost 3 bases and the J gene lost 1 base, with 14 bases spanning the gap. CDR1 is KGHDR, CDR2 SFDVKD, per germline. The CDR3 is 16 amino acids. Here the CDR3 DNA reads TGTGCCACCAGTGATACTAGCGGGAGACGGAACACTGAAGCTTTCTTT. Its translation: CATSDTSGRRNTEAFF.

The CDR3 region is CASSLLRGSGTGELFF. The CDR3 bases are TGTGCCAGCAGCCTCCTCCGCGGGAGTGGCACCGGGGAGCTGTTTTTT. The chain is built from TRBV28 and TRBJ2-2, with 7 bases that match TRBD2. This CDR3 spans 16 amino acids. V lost 6 bases, J lost 4 bases, and 11 bases stayed unmatched. Germline CDR1 reads MDHEN; CDR2 reads SYDVKM.

The chain recombines TRBV25-1 with TRBJ2-5, with 7 bases fitting TRBD2. The J segment lost 3 bases and the V segment lost 6 bases, leaving 13 bases of the junction unmatched. Germline V gene data show CDR1 as MGHDK and CDR2 as SYGVNS. The CDR3 has 16 residues. CDR3: CASRAALTSAEETQYF. DNA for the CDR3: TGTGCCAGCAGGGCCGCCTTAACTAGCGCCGAAGAGACCCAGTACTTC.

The chain couples TRBV20-1 to TRBJ1-5, with D possibly being TRBD1 (6 bases). The CDR3 is made up of 15 amino acids. CDR1 is DFQATT and CDR2 is SNEGSKA in the germline V gene (reference sequence). Trimming removed 4 bases at V and 3 bases at J, with 16 bases between. For the CDR3, the DNA is TGCAGTGCTACCGTCGCGGGGGCCAACAATCAGCCCCAGCATTTT. Translated, it gives CSATVAGANNQPQHF.

The genes are TRBV2 and TRBJ1-2; 11 bases are a match to TRBD1. Germline V lookup: CDR1 SNHLY, CDR2 FYNNEI. The CDR3 contains 15 residues. J was trimmed by 4 bases and V by 8 bases; bases with no gene match: 9. The CDR3 DNA reads as TGTGCCAGCCGATCCCCCGGGACAGGGGGCTATGGCTACACCTTC. Encoded protein: CASRSPGTGGYGYTF.

This chain links TRBV7-2 with TRBJ2-7; a possible D gene is TRBD1 (6 bases). This CDR3 spans 14 amino acids. CDR1 SGHTA and CDR2 FQGNSA come from the germline V gene. Trimming pared 2 bases from V and 5 bases from J, leaving 13 bases between. CDR3 sequence: CASSLYTGSDEQYF. CDR3 in DNA: TGTGCCAGCAGCTTATATACAGGGAGCGACGAGCAGTACTTC.

The V and J genes are TRBV11-2 and TRBJ1-4; D is unresolved. The length of the CDR3 is 13 residues. The germline CDR1 and CDR2 sequences are SGHAT and FQNNGV. V was pared by 5 bases and J by 7 bases, with 11 bases between. CDR3 region: CASSPRVVEKLFF. The CDR3 DNA follows: TGTGCCAGCAGCCCGCGGGTGGTTGAAAAACTGTTTTTT.